The 13 T cell receptor beta chains listed next were all sequenced from one sample in a study of T cell changes during pregnancy in multiple sclerosis. Only in-frame clones appear in the TCRdb table, and some are missing; sequencing was by immunoSEQ multiplex PCR. This sample has 85,000 to 120,000 clones, with under 95% found just once. This sample comprised peripheral blood, obtained before pregnancy. These receptors came from a female donor with multiple sclerosis, enrolled in a pregnancy study.

V and J are TRBV7-3 and TRBJ2-3; D uncertain. Germline assignment: CDR1 SGHTA and CDR2 FQGTGA. This CDR3 region has 14 residues. V lost 4 bases and J 2 bases, leaving 10 bases between the germline ends. As DNA, the CDR3 is TGTGCCAGCAGCTCCCGAGGTTCCACAGATACGCAGTATTTT. This sequence encodes CASSSRGSTDTQYF.

The chain combines TRBV9 with TRBJ2-2; D remains unclear. From germline, CDR1 is SGDLS and CDR2 YYNGEE. CDR3 length equals 13 residues. Trimming removed 4 bases from V and 7 bases from J, with 11 bases in between. CDR3 sequence: CASSSGSDGELFF. DNA of the CDR3: TGTGCCAGCAGCTCCGGTTCCGACGGGGAGCTGTTTTTT.

This clone occurred once. J is TRBJ2-7 and V is TRBV9; D may be TRBD1 (5 bases). The CDR3 is made up of 14 amino acids. Germline V gene sequence: CDR1 SGDLS, CDR2 YYNGEE. Trimming took off 0 bases at V and 4 bases at J, with 11 bases between the two ends. Here the CDR3 DNA reads TGTGCCAGCAGCGTAGGGGCAGGGCTATACGAGCAGTACTTC. Translation: CASSVGAGLYEQYF. Drawing the rest from reference TRBV9 and TRBJ2-7, the complete variable domain is DSGVTQTPKHLITATGQRVTLRCSPRSGDLSVYWYQQSLDQGLQFLIQYYNGEERAKGNILERFSAQQFPDLHSELNLSSLELGDSALYFCASSVGAGLYEQYFGPGTRLTVT.

The genes are TRBV5-6 and TRBJ1-3, with D perhaps TRBD1 (5 bases). V was cut by 0 bases and J by 0 bases, with 7 bases left in between. CDR3 length equals 15 residues. Looked up from germline, CDR1 is SGHDT and CDR2 is YYEEEE. In nucleotides, the CDR3 is TGTGCCAGCAGCTTGGGACAGAACTCTGGAAACACCATATATTTT. It specifies CASSLGQNSGNTIYF. The full variable domain, rest sourced from reference TRBV5-6 and TRBJ1-3, is DAGVTQSPTHLIKTRGQQVTLRCSPKSGHDTVSWYQQALGQGPQFIFQYYEEEERQRGNFPDRFSGHQFPNYSSELNVNALLLGDSALYLCASSLGQNSGNTIYFGEGSWLTVV.

The chain is built from TRBV19 and TRBJ1-2; possibly TRBD1 for D (5 bases). The CDR3 loop spans 16 amino acids. Germline loops: CDR1 LNHDA, CDR2 SQIVND (reference sequence). Trimming shortened V by 4 bases and J by 6 bases, and 21 bases separated the two germline ends. This chain's CDR3 is CASSTIPGLQANGYTF. The DNA of the CDR3 is TGTGCCAGTAGTACAATTCCGGGACTCCAAGCTAATGGCTACACCTTC.

The CDR3 DNA is TGTGCCAGCAGTTTGACTGCGGGGGGGCGCGCAGATACGCAGTATTTT. Its translation is CASSLTAGGRADTQYF. J is TRBJ2-3 and V is TRBV27; 9 positions agree with TRBD2. CDR3 length: 16 amino acids. Germline values: CDR1 MNHEY, CDR2 SMNVEV (reference sequence). V dropped 3 bases and J dropped 4; count of bases not matched to a gene: 8.

Here the CDR3 DNA reads TGTGCCAGCAGACCTACGGACAGGAACTATGGCTACACCTTC. Its protein is CASRPTDRNYGYTF. The chain recombines TRBV6-1 with TRBJ1-2, with 7 bases lining up with TRBD1. The CDR3 covers 14 residues. Germline V lookup: CDR1 MNHNS, CDR2 SASEGT. Losses at the gene ends were 6 bases for V and 2 bases for J; bases not matched to a gene: 6.

Only a few counts were recorded for this clone. The V call is TRBV5-6, the J call TRBJ1-1; perhaps TRBD1 as D (5 bases). Germline CDR1 and CDR2: SGHDT and YYEEEE. CDR3 size: 16 residues. V was shortened by 4 bases and J by 3 bases, with 19 bases between the two germline ends. CDR3: CASSPMGGVVDTEAFF. CDR3 nucleotide sequence: TGTGCCAGCAGCCCGATGGGGGGGGTCGTAGACACTGAAGCTTTCTTT.

This clone was observed a single time. Other DNA sequences from this sample encode an identical CDR3 as well. J is TRBJ2-5 and V is TRBV7-9; the D is unclear. The CDR3 has 11 amino acids. The V gene's germline CDR1 is SEHNR and CDR2 FQNEAQ (reference sequence). Between the trimmed V and J ends, which lost 5 bases and 2 bases, there was a span of 3 bases. The CDR3 loop is CASSRQETQYF. The CDR3, as DNA: TGTGCCAGCAGCCGGCAAGAGACCCAGTACTTC.

This clone was counted a single time. The chain has TRBV19 and TRBJ1-1; a possible D gene is TRBD1 (5 bases). CDR3 size: 16 residues. V shed 4 bases and J shed 1 base, with 16 bases lying between them. CDR1 LNHDA and CDR2 SQIVND come from the germline V gene (reference sequence). The CDR3 coding sequence is TGTGCCAGTAGTAAGTCCAGGGTTTTAGAGAACACTGAAGCTTTCTTT. It specifies CASSKSRVLENTEAFF.

The chain employs TRBV29-1 and TRBJ2-3, with D maybe TRBD2 (7 bases). Per germline, CDR1 SQVTM and CDR2 ANQGSEA. Trimming removed 4 bases from V and 2 bases from J, with 13 bases in between. The CDR3 runs to 14 residues. Here the CDR3 reads CSVGRGAPTDTQYF. In nucleotides, the CDR3 is TGCAGCGTTGGCCGGGGGGCCCCCACAGATACGCAGTATTTT.

In its sample, this clone was seen once. The rearrangement joins TRBV7-2 to TRBJ1-4; TRBD1 matches at 7 bases. CDR3 length: 15 amino acids. Germline V CDR1 and CDR2: SGHTA, FQGNSA. V lost 1 base, J lost 5 bases, and 4 bases stayed unmatched. The DNA of the CDR3 is TGTGCCAGCAGCTTAGGGACAGGTCCCAATGAAAAACTGTTTTTT. Protein: CASSLGTGPNEKLFF.

This chain uses TRBV6-5 with TRBJ1-1, with 7 bases fitting TRBD1. This CDR3 contains 14 residues. Germline CDR1 is MNHEY and CDR2 is SVGAGI. After removal of 5 bases from V and 1 base from J, the junction contained 4 bases not matched to a gene. CDR3 sequence reads: CASSDGQENTEAFF. In DNA, the CDR3 is TGTGCCAGCAGTGACGGACAGGAGAACACTGAAGCTTTCTTT.